This T cell receptor beta chain was found in a study of shared clonotypes between healthy human individuals. Background on the study: The plates for each donor numbered three CD4 naive, three CD4 memory, two CD8 naive and one CD8 memory.

Sorted-subset replicate PCR reactions contained roughly 200 ng DNA, corresponding to around 30,000 T cell genomes. The protocol was immunoSEQ multiplex PCR, while the TCRdb copy is restricted to in-frame clones and leaves out a portion. The sample gives 2.3 million or so clones, roughly 93% of which show up once; 0.3% to 0.4% is in the top ten. CD4+ cells underwent separation, giving CD45RA+ naive and CD45RA-negative memory subsets. This sequence was found in a man aged 18 to 30 in good health. Some clones in this sample may be carry-over from other donors' samples. Sequencing was performed on naive CD4+ T cells from PBMCs. The subset is: CD45RA+ positively selected.

The CDR3 bases are TGTGCCAGCAGCTCTAGCGGGAGCGGCTACGAGCAGTACTTC. Residues: CASSSSGSGYEQYF. The chain joins TRBV7-3 to TRBJ2-7, with 10 bases aligning to TRBD2. CDR3 length equals 14 residues. Germline assignment: CDR1 SGHTA and CDR2 FQGTGA. V trimming: 4 bases; J trimming: 3 bases; junction bases outside the gene matches: 3.